This section outlines one T cell receptor (beta chain) sequence together with its context. No antigen is known for it. The CDR3 spans 17 residues. Per germline, CDR1 LGHNT and CDR2 FRNRAP. V was shortened by 0 bases and J by 0 bases, with 14 bases between the two germline ends. The sample is drawn from a study of cytomegalovirus exposure and HLA in healthy donors. PCR amplification relied on 60 Vbeta primers (plus 13 Jbeta primers). Profiling relied on immunoSEQ multiplex PCR, and the TCRdb table lists in-frame clones only, not all of them. Its listing shows about 130,000 clones. Likely unrecorded immune exposures existed in these nominally healthy donors. Findings and limits, study-wide: The sole available immune exposure information was CMV serostatus. When analyzed later, a missense DCLRE1C variant was found to be linked to TCR beta V- and J-gene trimming.

This clonotype was obtained from a woman aged 55-70 years in good health and CMV-seronegative. Sequenced sample: PBMCs. The chain uses TRBV12-5 and TRBJ1-1; D is ambiguous. The CDR3 DNA is TGTGCTAGTGGTTTGGTACTAGGCCAGCCTGTGAACACTGAAGCTTTCTTT. Residues: CASGLVLGQPVNTEAFF.